A selection of T cell receptor beta chains follows, all from one sample in a study of T cells after yellow fever vaccination. TCRdb ran MiXCR on the 5' RACE reads and lists one entry per CDR3 protein. The sample consists of approximately 450,000 distinct CDR3 sequences, about 19% of them appearing once. The source material was PBMCs, sampled before the yellow fever booster vaccination. The receptors here all came from a man aged 18 to 30 who received the YFV17D yellow fever vaccine. Each CDR3 is given with its conserved first and last residue. The D gene is left open where the match is weak. Some rows have no size entry. The others give once, few or many, or a class for an expanded clone.

TRBJ2-7,NA,many,TRBV4-1,CASSQRGGATYEQYF,TGCGCCAGCAGCCAGAGAGGAGGGGCCACCTACGAGCAGTACTTC
TRBJ1-1,NA,NA,TRBV7-9,CASSLIRPVSMNTEAFF,TGTGCCAGCAGCTTAATCCGGCCCGTATCCATGAACACTGAAGCTTTCTTT
TRBJ1-1,NA,NA,TRBV7-2,CASSSDRITEAFF,TGTGCCAGCAGCTCGGACAGAATCACTGAAGCTTTCTTT
TRBJ1-3,NA,NA,TRBV21-1,CASSPKTRTTSGNTIYF,TGTGCCAGCAGCCCTAAAACGAGAACGACCTCTGGAAACACCATATATTTT
TRBJ1-2,NA,few,TRBV7-2,CASSLAEGGYGYTF,TGTGCCAGCAGCTTAGCGGAAGGGGGATATGGCTACACCTTC
TRBJ2-4,NA,many,TRBV10-2,CASSKSLIGLAKNIQYF,TGCGCCAGCAGTAAGAGCCTCATAGGACTAGCCAAAAACATTCAGTACTTC
TRBJ2-1,NA,few,TRBV15,CATKEEVGADEQFF,TGTGCCACCAAAGAGGAGGTTGGTGCGGATGAGCAGTTCTTC
TRBJ2-7,TRBD2,NA,TRBV20-1,CSGGSGGDSYEQYF,TGCAGTGGCGGAAGCGGGGGGGACTCCTACGAGCAGTACTTC
TRBJ2-5,TRBD1,NA,TRBV9,CASSVQGASESETQYF,TGTGCCAGCAGCGTCCAGGGGGCTAGCGAGTCGGAGACCCAGTACTTC
TRBJ2-7,NA,NA,TRBV18,CASSPTSYYEQYF,TGTGCCAGCTCACCTACCAGCTACTACGAGCAGTACTTC
TRBJ2-3,TRBD2,few,TRBV6-2/TRBV6-3,CASNRLAGVTDTQYF,TGTGCCAGCAACAGGCTAGCGGGGGTCACAGATACGCAGTATTTT
TRBJ1-1,NA,few,TRBV7-2,CASSQAFYGTEAFF,TGTGCCAGCAGCCAGGCCTTTTACGGCACTGAAGCTTTCTTT
TRBJ1-5,NA,few,TRBV7-8,CASSFGAVHSNQPQHF,TGTGCCAGCAGCTTCGGGGCGGTTCATAGCAATCAGCCCCAGCATTTT
TRBJ1-2,NA,few,TRBV29-1,CSGEANYGYTF,TGCAGCGGGGAGGCAAACTATGGCTACACCTTC
TRBJ2-1,NA,NA,TRBV2,CASSPRRTYNEQFF,TGTGCCAGCAGCCCGAGACGGACCTACAATGAGCAGTTCTTC
TRBJ1-4,NA,NA,TRBV6-5,CASSPQDGEKLFF,TGTGCCAGCAGTCCCCAGGACGGTGAAAAACTGTTTTTT
TRBJ2-3,NA,NA,TRBV7-2,CASSLSLTQYF,TGTGCCAGCAGCTTAAGCCTTACGCAGTATTTT
TRBJ2-3,NA,NA,TRBV28,CASSLSRWGSSTDTQYF,TGTGCCAGCAGTTTGAGCCGATGGGGTTCTAGCACAGATACGCAGTATTTT
TRBJ2-3,NA,many,TRBV15,CATSRPVSTDTQYF,TGTGCCACCAGCAGGCCGGTCAGCACAGATACGCAGTATTTT
TRBJ2-5,TRBD1,few,TRBV7-3,CASSVSAGTGKETQYF,TGTGCCAGCAGCGTTTCCGCCGGGACAGGGAAAGAGACCCAGTACTTC
TRBJ2-5,NA,many,TRBV6-5,CASSYKEANSGQETQYF,TGTGCCAGCAGTTACAAGGAGGCTAACAGCGGGCAAGAGACCCAGTACTTC
TRBJ2-4,NA,NA,TRBV18,CASSSGRPAKNIQYF,TGTGCCAGCTCCTCCGGACGTCCAGCCAAAAACATTCAGTACTTC
TRBJ2-1,TRBD2,few,TRBV7-3,CASSLYPGTSDNEQFF,TGTGCCAGCAGCTTGTACCCCGGGACTAGCGACAATGAGCAGTTCTTC
TRBJ2-3,NA,few,TRBV20-1,CSARDTRAGSYTQYF,TGCAGTGCTAGAGATACCCGGGCCGGGTCATATACGCAGTATTTT
TRBJ1-1,NA,few,TRBV7-2,CASSLNQGNTEAFF,TGTGCCAGCAGCTTAAATCAGGGCAACACTGAAGCTTTCTTT
TRBJ2-3,TRBD1,few,TRBV7-3,CASDRGGSTDTQYF,TGTGCCAGCGACAGGGGGGGGAGCACAGATACGCAGTATTTT
TRBJ2-2,NA,NA,TRBV12-3/TRBV12-4,CASSPGWGELFF,TGTGCCAGCAGTCCAGGGTGGGGGGAGCTGTTTTTT
TRBJ1-1,NA,few,TRBV18,CASSDHPGNTEAFF,TGTGCCAGCTCAGATCATCCGGGGAACACTGAAGCTTTCTTT
TRBJ1-1,TRBD1,few,TRBV18,CASSTGESTEAFF,TGTGCCAGCTCCACAGGGGAGTCGACTGAAGCTTTCTTT
TRBJ2-5,NA,NA,TRBV28,CASSFTLHYPTPQETQYF,TGTGCCAGCAGTTTTACCCTCCACTACCCGACGCCACAAGAGACCCAGTACTTC
TRBJ1-2,NA,few,TRBV9,CASSPRGGLCWYGYTF,TGTGCCAGCAGCCCCCGTGGGGGCTTGTGTTGGTATGGCTACACCTTC
TRBJ2-3,TRBD2,NA,TRBV7-2,CASSSPAGGQYF,TGTGCCAGCAGTTCCCCCGCGGGAGGGCAGTATTTT
TRBJ2-3,NA,NA,TRBV6-5,CASHRDTITDTQYF,TGTGCCAGCCACCGGGACACTATCACAGATACGCAGTATTTT
TRBJ2-7,NA,NA,TRBV6-5,CAVGAGVSYEQYF,TGTGCCGTCGGGGCAGGGGTATCCTACGAGCAGTACTTC
TRBJ1-1,NA,NA,TRBV29-1,CSVAWQGEGTEAFF,TGCAGCGTCGCCTGGCAGGGCGAGGGCACTGAAGCTTTCTTT
TRBJ1-6,TRBD1,many,TRBV5-1,CASSLAPATGGNSPLHF,TGCGCCAGCAGCTTGGCACCCGCGACAGGGGGAAATTCACCCCTCCACTTT
TRBJ1-1,TRBD1,once,TRBV5-4,CASSGGQGGTEAFF,TGTGCCAGCAGCGGCGGACAGGGGGGAACTGAAGCTTTCTTT
TRBJ1-5,NA,NA,TRBV11-2,CASSRGAGGQPQHF,TGTGCCAGCAGCCGAGGGGCAGGCGGACAGCCCCAGCATTTT
TRBJ1-5,TRBD1,few,TRBV27,CASSLGQGAAQPQHF,TGTGCCAGCAGTTTAGGGCAGGGGGCGGCTCAGCCCCAGCATTTT
TRBJ2-1,NA,NA,TRBV6-2/TRBV6-3,CASINLHDEQFF,TGTGCCAGCATCAACCTCCACGATGAGCAGTTCTTC
TRBJ2-3,TRBD2,NA,TRBV7-2,CASRPGGGRTTDTQYF,TGTGCCAGCAGACCCGGGGGGGGGCGAACCACAGATACGCAGTATTTT
TRBJ2-4,NA,NA,TRBV4-1,CASSQDLPRAGIQYF,TGCGCCAGCAGCCAAGATCTGCCCAGGGCGGGCATTCAGTACTTC
TRBJ2-2,TRBD1,NA,TRBV4-3,CASSQKGTGFGELFF,TGCGCCAGCAGCCAAAAAGGGACAGGGTTCGGGGAGCTGTTTTTT
TRBJ2-2,NA,few,TRBV5-6,CASSLANGELFF,TGTGCCAGCAGCTTGGCGAACGGGGAGCTGTTTTTT
TRBJ2-7,NA,few,TRBV15,CATSRVQASGTYEQYF,TGTGCCACCAGCAGAGTACAGGCGTCAGGGACATACGAGCAGTACTTC
TRBJ2-3,TRBD2,NA,TRBV20-1,CSASDPERGADTQYF,TGCAGTGCTAGTGACCCTGAGCGGGGGGCAGATACGCAGTATTTT
TRBJ2-5,NA,NA,TRBV5-1,CASSLVGREETQYF,TGCGCCAGCAGCTTGGTAGGACGAGAGGAGACCCAGTACTTC
TRBJ1-1,NA,NA,TRBV7-3,CASSLKFMGVGANTEAFF,TGTGCCAGCAGCTTAAAGTTCATGGGGGTTGGGGCGAATACTGAAGCTTTCTTT
TRBJ2-3,NA,NA,TRBV7-2,CASSPDRVPWQYF,TGTGCCAGCAGCCCCGACCGGGTCCCGTGGCAGTATTTT
TRBJ1-1,NA,many,TRBV20-1,CSARAGSKNTEAFF,TGCAGTGCTAGAGCTGGCTCAAAGAACACTGAAGCTTTCTTT
TRBJ2-1,NA,NA,TRBV5-6,CASSLGFSSYNEQFF,TGTGCCAGCAGCTTGGGATTCTCTTCCTACAATGAGCAGTTCTTC
TRBJ2-5,TRBD2,few,TRBV20-1,CSARRRVAGGTQYF,TGCAGTGCTAGACGGAGGGTAGCGGGGGGGACCCAGTACTTC
TRBJ1-4,NA,few,TRBV7-8,CASSLSRVADNEKLFF,TGTGCCAGCAGCTTATCCCGGGTCGCCGATAATGAAAAACTGTTTTTT